The entry below describes one TCR beta chain. It lacks a known antigen. No quality values exist for individual bases; no much larger clone is one base distant. The data originate from a study of blood T cell repertoires in COVID-19 (TCRdb year 2020). For the wider study: Samples from collaborators originated in the United States, Italy and Spain and spanned both the acute and convalescent phases of COVID-19. Samples were obtained from the ongoing ImmuneRACE study (first 160 participants) and from 1,000 to 1,500 subjects provided by 6 global collaborators. Deeply sampled blood TCRbeta repertoires from subjects exposed to, actively infected with, or recovered from COVID-19 were included in the dataset. Where available, HLA class I and class II types were taken from metadata supplied by the sample provider and were not determined by assay-based typing. The repertoires were released in a freely available public database intended as a resource for research on the immune response to SARS-CoV-2. The sample metadata nearly always contained a de-identified subject ID, COVID-19 status, age in years and sex. The prospective study material was composed of cDNA or gDNA derived from T cells, B-cell-depleted T cells, or PBMCs.

Whole blood was collected in K2EDTA tubes by collaborating institutions according to the institutions' own protocols. Collaborator samples were shipped for TCRbeta analysis as frozen whole blood, isolated PBMCs, or DNA extracted from either sample type. Overall study results and their limits: The quantity of clinical and demographic metadata differed by source and by participant and was supplied without curation.

Deletion took 0 bases off V and 4 bases off J, with a span of 9 bases between the germline ends. Via the germline V gene, CDR1 is SGHRS and CDR2 YFSETQ. The CDR3 spans 14 residues, from the cysteine through the phenylalanine. Of the read, only the CDR3 DNA is kept; its 42 bases are in frame from base 1. TCRbeta CDR3 regions were amplified from genomic DNA using the immunoSEQ Assay, a bias-controlled multiplex PCR. As for the original processing: The number of nucleated cells in each sample was estimated from the amplification of reference gene primers within the assay. To quantify the absolute abundance of each unique TCRbeta CDR3 rearrangement, sequence reads were collapsed and filtered. For each sample, productive Simpson clonality was calculated as the square root of Simpson's diversity index across productive rearrangements. The table was pulled from immuneACCESS by TCRdb, which kept in-frame rearrangements only. Such tables lose some clones; where checked, under half of the loss comes from unresolved V genes, and the rest has no known cause. V and J calls and clone size are as listed in that table; D and trimming were resolved from the DNA. Across this sample there are approximately 61,000 clones, with about 85% seen only once. Jointly, the top ten make up approximately 5% of the sample.

Here the chain combines TRBV5-1 and TRBJ2-3; TRBD2 is a weak D gene call, 5 bases matching. The specimen sequenced was peripheral blood. The receptor was isolated from a man aged 65 to 79 with acute or convalescent COVID-19. CDR3 sequence: CASSLAVGADTQYF. The DNA sequence is as follows: TGCGCCAGCAGCTTGGCCGTCGGGGCAGATACGCAGTATTTT. Extended through the reference TRBV5-1 and TRBJ2-3 proteins, this CDR3 yields the full variable domain: KAGVTQTPRYLIKTRGQQVTLSCSPISGHRSVSWYQQTPGQGLQFLFEYFSETQRNKGNFPGRFSGRQFSNSRSEMNVSTLELGDSALYLCASSLAVGADTQYFGPGTRLTVL.